The T cell receptor (beta chain) under discussion was sequenced for a study of monozygotic twins with inflammatory bowel disease. The CDR3 runs to 20 residues. CDR1 is LGHDT, CDR2 YNNKEL, per germline (reference sequence). TCRdb re-called the 5' RACE reads and gives one entry per CDR3 protein, without DNA. This listing includes a few hundred thousand distinct CDR3 sequences. The J gene is TRBJ2-1, the V gene TRBV3-1; TCRdb indicates TRBD2, and absent DNA this call remains unverified. The sequence derives from a human donor with ulcerative colitis or Crohn's disease, or a healthy co-twin of an affected twin (not recorded which). Sequencing input: blood. The CDR3 is CASSQDVLGWLAGGSGEQFF.